A single TCR beta chain is shown here with its context. This clone occurred once. Its antigen remains undetermined. There are no base qualities to consult, and no much larger clone falls within one base. As encoded in the germline V gene, CDR1 is MDHEN while CDR2 is SYDVKM. Spanning cysteine to phenylalanine, the CDR3 consists of 19 amino acids. The entry retains the CDR3 DNA only, 57 bases that are in frame from base 1. Compared with germline, V lacks 7 bases and J lacks 4 bases; bases without a gene match: 23. Focal radiation therapy combined with CTLA-4 blockade (ipilimumab) was tested in patients with chemo-refractory metastatic non-small-cell lung cancer. This entry belongs to a study of radiotherapy plus CTLA-4 blockade in lung cancer listed by TCRdb under 2018. Regarding the complete study: Among enrolled patients, roughly 17% had an objective response and 30% to 35% reached disease control. Broad study findings and their caveats: The strongest predictors of response, as reported, were early dynamic changes in blood T cell clones along with a rise in serum interferon-beta after radiation. TCR clones derived from tumors expanded in peripheral blood after treatment with radiotherapy and ipilimumab.

Library preparation employed the immunoSEQ multiplex PCR assay. The immuneACCESS repertoire file appears here via TCRdb, limited to in-frame rearrangements. These files lack a portion of the clones; in checked studies, under half of the deficit traces to unresolved V genes, and the cause of the others is not known. For this sample there are about 59,000 clones; about 72% appear just once. The ten largest clonotypes hold approximately 8.3% of the sample. The sequence was obtained from a human donor with non-small cell lung cancer whose response to radiotherapy plus ipilimumab could not be evaluated. The chain is encoded by TRBV28 joined to TRBJ1-1; 8 of the junction bases match TRBD1. Sequences were derived from peripheral blood, sampled from a patient treated with radiotherapy plus ipilimumab. In nucleotide form, the sequence is TGTGCCAGCACACCCCTCAGAGGGACAGGAGCCCAAAGGAGCACTGAAGCTTTCTTT. Its protein reads: CASTPLRGTGAQRSTEAFF. This CDR3, with the reference TRBV28 and TRBJ1-1 proteins standing in past its ends, gives the full variable domain DVKVTQSSRYLVKRTGEKVFLECVQDMDHENMFWYRQDPGLGLRLIYFSYDVKMKEKGDIPEGYSVSREKKERFSLILESASTNQTSMYLCASTPLRGTGAQRSTEAFFGQGTRLTVV.